This T cell receptor (beta chain) was profiled in a study of blood T cell repertoires in COVID-19. Method: immunoSEQ multiplex PCR; TCRdb's copy keeps in-frame clones and lacks some. The table has about 59,000 clones, about 78% seen once. CDR1 and CDR2 (germline): SNHLY, FYNNEI. CDR3 length: 14 amino acids. Trimming stripped 3 bases from V and 9 bases from J, with 12 bases between. The genes are TRBV2 and TRBJ1-6, with D perhaps matching TRBD1 (6 bases). The source material was peripheral blood. The sequence came from an elderly man with acute or convalescent COVID-19. Here the CDR3 DNA reads TGTGCCAGCAGTGATCAGGGGCGGGTTTCACCCCTCCACTTT. As protein: CASSDQGRVSPLHF.